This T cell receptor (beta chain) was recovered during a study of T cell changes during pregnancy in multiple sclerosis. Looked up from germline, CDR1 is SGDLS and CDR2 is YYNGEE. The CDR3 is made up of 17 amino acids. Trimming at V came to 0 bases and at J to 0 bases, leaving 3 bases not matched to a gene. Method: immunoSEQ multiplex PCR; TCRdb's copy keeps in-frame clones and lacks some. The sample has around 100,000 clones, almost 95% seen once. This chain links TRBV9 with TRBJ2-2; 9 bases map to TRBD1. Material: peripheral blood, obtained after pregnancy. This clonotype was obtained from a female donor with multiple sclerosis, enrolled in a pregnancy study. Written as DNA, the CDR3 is TGTGCCAGCAGCGTAGTAGGGACAGGGTCGAACACCGGGGAGCTGTTTTTT. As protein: CASSVVGTGSNTGELFF.